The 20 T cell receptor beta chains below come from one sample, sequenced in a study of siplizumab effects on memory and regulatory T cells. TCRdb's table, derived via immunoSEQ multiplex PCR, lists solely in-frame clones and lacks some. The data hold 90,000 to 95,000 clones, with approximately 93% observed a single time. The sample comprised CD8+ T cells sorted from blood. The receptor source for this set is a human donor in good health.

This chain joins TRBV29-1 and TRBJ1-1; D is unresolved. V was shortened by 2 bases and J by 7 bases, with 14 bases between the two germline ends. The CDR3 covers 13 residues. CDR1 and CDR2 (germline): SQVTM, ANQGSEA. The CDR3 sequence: CSVELLTRGEAFF. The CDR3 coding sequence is TGCAGCGTTGAACTGCTCACCCGAGGTGAAGCTTTCTTT.

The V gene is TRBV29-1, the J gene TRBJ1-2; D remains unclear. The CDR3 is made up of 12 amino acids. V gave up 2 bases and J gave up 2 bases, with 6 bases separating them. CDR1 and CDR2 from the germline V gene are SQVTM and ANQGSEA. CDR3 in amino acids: CSVETENYGYTF. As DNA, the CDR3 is TGCAGCGTTGAAACCGAAAACTATGGCTACACCTTC.

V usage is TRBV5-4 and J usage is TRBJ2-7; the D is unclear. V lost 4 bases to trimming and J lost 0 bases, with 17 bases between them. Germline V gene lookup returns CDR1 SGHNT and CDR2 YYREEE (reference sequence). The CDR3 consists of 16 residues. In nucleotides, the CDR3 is TGTGCCAGCAGCCCTGGATACCACAAGACCTCCTACGAGCAGTACTTC. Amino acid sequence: CASSPGYHKTSYEQYF.

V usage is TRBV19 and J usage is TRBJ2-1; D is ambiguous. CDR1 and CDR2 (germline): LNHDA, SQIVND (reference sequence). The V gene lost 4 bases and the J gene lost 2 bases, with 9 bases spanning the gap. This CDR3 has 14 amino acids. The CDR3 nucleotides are TGTGCCAGTAGTACTCCGGGCCCCTACAATGAGCAGTTCTTC. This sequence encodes CASSTPGPYNEQFF.

CDR3 sequence: CASTSGGELFF. The CDR3 DNA sequence: TGTGCCAGCACTTCTGGCGGGGAGCTGTTTTTT. The rearrangement links TRBV6-1 to TRBJ2-2; no clear D. This CDR3 is 11 amino acids long. The germline V gene encodes CDR1 MNHNS and CDR2 SASEGT. Trimming stripped 7 bases from V and 7 bases from J, with 7 bases between.

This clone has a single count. CDR3 protein: CASSLSGTSGINTGELFF. CDR3 sequence (DNA): TGTGCCAGCAGTTTATCCGGGACTAGCGGGATAAACACCGGGGAGCTGTTTTTT. The chain combines TRBV27 with TRBJ2-2; TRBD2 matches at 13 bases. The germline V gene has CDR1 MNHEY and CDR2 SMNVEV (reference sequence). The CDR3 is 18 amino acids. J lost 2 bases, V lost 0 bases, and 3 bases had no gene match.

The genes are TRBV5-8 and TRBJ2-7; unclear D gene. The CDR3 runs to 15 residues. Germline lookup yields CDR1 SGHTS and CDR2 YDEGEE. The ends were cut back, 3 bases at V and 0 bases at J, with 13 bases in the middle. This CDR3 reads CASSSSNHLSYEQYF. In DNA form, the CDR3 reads TGTGCCAGCAGCTCCTCGAATCATCTCTCCTACGAGCAGTACTTC.

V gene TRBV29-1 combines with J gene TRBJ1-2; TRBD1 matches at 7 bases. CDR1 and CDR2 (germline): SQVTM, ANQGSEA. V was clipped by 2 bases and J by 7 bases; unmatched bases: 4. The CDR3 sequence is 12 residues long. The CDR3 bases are TGCAGCGTTGAAAAGGGGGCGATTGGCTACACCTTC. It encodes CSVEKGAIGYTF.

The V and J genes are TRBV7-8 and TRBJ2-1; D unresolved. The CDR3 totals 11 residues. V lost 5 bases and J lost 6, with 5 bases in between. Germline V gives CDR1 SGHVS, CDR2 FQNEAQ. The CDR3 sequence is CASSPANEQFF. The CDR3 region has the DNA TGTGCCAGCAGCCCAGCCAATGAGCAGTTCTTC.

CDR3 coding DNA: TGTGCCAGCAGTAATCCGGGACAGGTCCAGCATTTT. Amino acids: CASSNPGQVQHF. The V and J genes are TRBV6-6 and TRBJ1-5, with 8 bases fitting TRBD1. The CDR3 length is 12 residues. Germline assignment: CDR1 MNHNY and CDR2 SVGAGI (reference sequence). The V segment lost 5 bases and the J segment 12 bases; nucleotides outside the gene matches: 6.

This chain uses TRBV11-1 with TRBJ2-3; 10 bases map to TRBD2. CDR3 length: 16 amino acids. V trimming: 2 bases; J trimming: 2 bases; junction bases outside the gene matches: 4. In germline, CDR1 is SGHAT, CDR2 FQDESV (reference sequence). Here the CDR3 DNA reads TGTGCCAGCAGCTTATTAGCGGGGGGTTTCACAGATACGCAGTATTTT. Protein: CASSLLAGGFTDTQYF.

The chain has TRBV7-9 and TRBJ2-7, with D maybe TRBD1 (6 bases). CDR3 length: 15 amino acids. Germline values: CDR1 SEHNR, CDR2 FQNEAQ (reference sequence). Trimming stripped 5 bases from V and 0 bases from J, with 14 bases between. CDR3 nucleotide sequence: TGTGCCAGCAGCGCGCAGGGGACGAGCTCCTACGAGCAGTACTTC. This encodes CASSAQGTSSYEQYF.

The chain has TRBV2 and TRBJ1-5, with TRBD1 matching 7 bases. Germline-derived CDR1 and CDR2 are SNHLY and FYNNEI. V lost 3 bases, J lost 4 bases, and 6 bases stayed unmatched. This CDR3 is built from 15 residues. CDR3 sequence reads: CASSDPTGVNQPQHF. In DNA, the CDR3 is TGTGCCAGCAGTGACCCCACAGGGGTAAATCAGCCCCAGCATTTT.

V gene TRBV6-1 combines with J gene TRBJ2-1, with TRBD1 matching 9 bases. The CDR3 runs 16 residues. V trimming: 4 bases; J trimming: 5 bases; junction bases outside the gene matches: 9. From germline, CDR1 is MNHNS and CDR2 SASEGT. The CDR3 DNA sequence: TGTGCCAGCAGTGCGACCCCGGGACAGGGAGACAATGAGCAGTTCTTC. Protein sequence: CASSATPGQGDNEQFF.

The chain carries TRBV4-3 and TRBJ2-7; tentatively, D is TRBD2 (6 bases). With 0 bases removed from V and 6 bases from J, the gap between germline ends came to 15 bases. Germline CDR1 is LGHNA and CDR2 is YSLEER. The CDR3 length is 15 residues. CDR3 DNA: TGCGCCAGCAGCCAAGAGGTGGGGGGTTGGGGCGAGCAGTACTTC. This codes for CASSQEVGGWGEQYF.

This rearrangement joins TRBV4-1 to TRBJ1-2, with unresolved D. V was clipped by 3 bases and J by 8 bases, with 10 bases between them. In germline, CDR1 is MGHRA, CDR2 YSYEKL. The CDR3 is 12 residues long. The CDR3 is CASSQLEGGYTF. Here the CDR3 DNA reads TGCGCCAGCAGCCAGCTAGAGGGAGGCTACACCTTC.

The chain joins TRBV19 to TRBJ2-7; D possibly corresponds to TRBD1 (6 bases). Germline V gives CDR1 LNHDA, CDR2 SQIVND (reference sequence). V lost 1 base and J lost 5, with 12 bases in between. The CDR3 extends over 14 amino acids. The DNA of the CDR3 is TGTGCCAGTAGTATAGGTCAGGGGATCGACGAGCAGTACTTC. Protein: CASSIGQGIDEQYF. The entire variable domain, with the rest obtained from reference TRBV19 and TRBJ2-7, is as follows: DGGITQSPKYLFRKEGQNVTLSCEQNLNHDAMYWYRQDPGQGLRLIYYSQIVNDFQKGDIAEGYSVSREKKESFPLTVTSAQKNPTAFYLCASSIGQGIDEQYFGPGTRLTVT.

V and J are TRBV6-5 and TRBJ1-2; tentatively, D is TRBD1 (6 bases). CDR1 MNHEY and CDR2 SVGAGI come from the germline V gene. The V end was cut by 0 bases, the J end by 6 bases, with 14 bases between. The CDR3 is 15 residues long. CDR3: CASSYSILGADGYTF. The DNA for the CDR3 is TGTGCCAGCAGTTACTCGATTCTGGGGGCAGATGGCTACACCTTC.

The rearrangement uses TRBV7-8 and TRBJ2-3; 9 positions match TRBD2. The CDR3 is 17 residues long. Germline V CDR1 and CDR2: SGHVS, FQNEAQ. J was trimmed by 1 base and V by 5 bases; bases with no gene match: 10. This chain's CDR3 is CASSEVAGEGGTDTQYF. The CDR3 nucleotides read TGTGCCAGCAGCGAAGTAGCGGGAGAGGGGGGCACAGATACGCAGTATTTT.

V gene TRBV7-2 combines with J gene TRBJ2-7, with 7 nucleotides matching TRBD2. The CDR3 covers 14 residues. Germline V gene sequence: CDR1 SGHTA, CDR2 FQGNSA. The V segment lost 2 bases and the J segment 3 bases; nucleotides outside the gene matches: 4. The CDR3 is CASSLSRGDYEQYF. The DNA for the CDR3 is TGTGCCAGCAGCTTAAGTCGGGGGGACTACGAGCAGTACTTC.